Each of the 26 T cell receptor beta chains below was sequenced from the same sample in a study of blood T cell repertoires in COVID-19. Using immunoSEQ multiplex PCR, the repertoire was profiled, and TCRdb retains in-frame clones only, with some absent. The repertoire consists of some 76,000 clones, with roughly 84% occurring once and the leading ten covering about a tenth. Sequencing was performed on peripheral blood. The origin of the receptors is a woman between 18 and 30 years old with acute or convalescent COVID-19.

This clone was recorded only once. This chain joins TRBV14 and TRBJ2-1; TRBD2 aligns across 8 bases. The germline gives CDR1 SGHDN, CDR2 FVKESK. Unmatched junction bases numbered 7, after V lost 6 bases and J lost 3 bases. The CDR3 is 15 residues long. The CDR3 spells CASRHNSGNYNEQFF. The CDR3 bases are TGTGCCAGCAGACACAATAGCGGGAACTACAATGAGCAGTTCTTC.

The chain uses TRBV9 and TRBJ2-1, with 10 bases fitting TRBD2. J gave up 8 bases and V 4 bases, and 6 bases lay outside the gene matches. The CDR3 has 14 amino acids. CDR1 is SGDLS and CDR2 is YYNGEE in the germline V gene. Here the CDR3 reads CASSLGTSVDEQFF. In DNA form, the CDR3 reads TGTGCCAGCAGCCTCGGGACTAGCGTCGATGAGCAGTTCTTC.

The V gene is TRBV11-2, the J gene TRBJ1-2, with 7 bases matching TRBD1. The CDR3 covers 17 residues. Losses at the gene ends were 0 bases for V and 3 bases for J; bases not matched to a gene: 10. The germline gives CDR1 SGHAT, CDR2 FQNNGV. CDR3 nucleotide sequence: TGTGCCAGCAGCTTAGACCTTAACAGGGGTGTTTACTATGGCTACACCTTC. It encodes CASSLDLNRGVYYGYTF.

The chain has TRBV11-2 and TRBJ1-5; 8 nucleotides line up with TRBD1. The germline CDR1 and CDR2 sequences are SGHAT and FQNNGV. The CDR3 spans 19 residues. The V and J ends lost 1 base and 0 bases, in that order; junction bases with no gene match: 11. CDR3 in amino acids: CASSLGGLGTGYSNQPQHF. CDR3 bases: TGTGCCAGCAGCTTAGGGGGACTCGGGACAGGATATAGCAATCAGCCCCAGCATTTT.

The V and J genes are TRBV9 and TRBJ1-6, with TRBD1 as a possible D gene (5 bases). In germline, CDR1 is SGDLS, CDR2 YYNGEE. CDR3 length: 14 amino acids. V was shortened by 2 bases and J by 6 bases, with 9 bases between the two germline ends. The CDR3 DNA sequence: TGTGCCAGCAGCGTCGGGGGTGGTAATTCACCCCTCCACTTT. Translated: CASSVGGGNSPLHF.

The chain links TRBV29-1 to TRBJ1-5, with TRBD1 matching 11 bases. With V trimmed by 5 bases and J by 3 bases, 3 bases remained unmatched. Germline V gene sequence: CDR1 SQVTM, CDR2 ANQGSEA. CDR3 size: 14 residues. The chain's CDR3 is CSVRDRGSNQPQHF. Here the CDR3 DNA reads TGCAGCGTTCGGGACAGGGGGTCCAATCAGCCCCAGCATTTT.

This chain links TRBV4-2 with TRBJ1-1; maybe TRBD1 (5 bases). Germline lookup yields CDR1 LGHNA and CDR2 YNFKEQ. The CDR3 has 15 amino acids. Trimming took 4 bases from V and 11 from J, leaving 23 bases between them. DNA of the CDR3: TGTGCCAGCAGCCCGATCCTGGGGGAGGGTAATCGGGCTTTCTTT. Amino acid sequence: CASSPILGEGNRAFF.

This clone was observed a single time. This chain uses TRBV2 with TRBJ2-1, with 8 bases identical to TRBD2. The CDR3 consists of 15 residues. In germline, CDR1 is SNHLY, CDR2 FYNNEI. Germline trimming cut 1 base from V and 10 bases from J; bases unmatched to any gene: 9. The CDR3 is CASSEEKGLVWEQFF. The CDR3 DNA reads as TGTGCCAGCAGTGAAGAGAAGGGACTAGTATGGGAGCAGTTCTTC. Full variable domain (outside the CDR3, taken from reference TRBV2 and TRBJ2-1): EPEVTQTPSHQVTQMGQEVILRCVPISNHLYFYWYRQILGQKVEFLVSFYNNEISEKSEIFDDQFSVERPDGSNFTLKIRSTKLEDSAMYFCASSEEKGLVWEQFFGPGTRLTVL.

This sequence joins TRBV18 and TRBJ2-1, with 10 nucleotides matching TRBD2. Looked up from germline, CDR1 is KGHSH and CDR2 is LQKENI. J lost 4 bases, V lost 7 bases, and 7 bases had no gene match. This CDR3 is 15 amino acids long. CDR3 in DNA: TGTGCCAGCTTCGGTAGCGGGGGGAGATACAATGAGCAGTTCTTC. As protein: CASFGSGGRYNEQFF.

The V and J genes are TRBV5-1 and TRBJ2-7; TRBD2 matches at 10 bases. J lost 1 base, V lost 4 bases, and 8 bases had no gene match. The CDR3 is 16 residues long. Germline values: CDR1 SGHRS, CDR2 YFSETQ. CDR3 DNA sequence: TGCGCCAGCAGCCCCGGACTAGCGGAGAGATCCTACGAGCAGTACTTC. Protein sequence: CASSPGLAERSYEQYF. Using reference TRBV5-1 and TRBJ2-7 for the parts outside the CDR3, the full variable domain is KAGVTQTPRYLIKTRGQQVTLSCSPISGHRSVSWYQQTPGQGLQFLFEYFSETQRNKGNFPGRFSGRQFSNSRSEMNVSTLELGDSALYLCASSPGLAERSYEQYFGPGTRLTVT.

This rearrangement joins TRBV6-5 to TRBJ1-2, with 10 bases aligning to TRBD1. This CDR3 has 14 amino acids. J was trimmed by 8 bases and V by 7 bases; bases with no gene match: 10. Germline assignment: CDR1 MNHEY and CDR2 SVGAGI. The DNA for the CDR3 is TGTGCCAGCACCAGACAGGGGGCCTTGATAGGCTACACCTTC. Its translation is CASTRQGALIGYTF.

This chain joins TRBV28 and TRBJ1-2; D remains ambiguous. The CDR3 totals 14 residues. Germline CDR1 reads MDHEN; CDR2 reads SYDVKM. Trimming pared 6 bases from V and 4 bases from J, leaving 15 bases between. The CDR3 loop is CASSPPGWIYGYTF. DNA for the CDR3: TGTGCCAGCAGCCCCCCCGGGTGGATCTATGGCTACACCTTC.

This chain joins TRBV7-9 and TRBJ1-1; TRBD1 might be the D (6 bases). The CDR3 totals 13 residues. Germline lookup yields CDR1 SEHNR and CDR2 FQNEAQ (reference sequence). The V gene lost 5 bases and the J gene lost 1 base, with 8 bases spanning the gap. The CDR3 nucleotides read TGTGCCAGCAGCCCGACAGGGAACACTGAAGCTTTCTTT. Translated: CASSPTGNTEAFF.

In DNA, the CDR3 is TGCGCCAGCAGCCATGTAGGGGGAGAAGGCTACACCTTC. Protein: CASSHVGGEGYTF. This chain connects TRBV4-1 to TRBJ1-2; D possibly corresponds to TRBD1 (6 bases). Germline V gene sequence: CDR1 MGHRA, CDR2 YSYEKL. This CDR3 has 13 amino acids. With 3 bases removed from V and 8 bases from J, the gap between germline ends came to 13 bases.

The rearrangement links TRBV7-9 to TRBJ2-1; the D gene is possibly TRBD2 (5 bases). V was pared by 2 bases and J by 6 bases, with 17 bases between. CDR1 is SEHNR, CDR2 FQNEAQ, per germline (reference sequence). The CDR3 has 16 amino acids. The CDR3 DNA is TGTGCCAGCAGCTTAAATCCCCGGCTAGAGGGCAATGAGCAGTTCTTC. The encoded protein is CASSLNPRLEGNEQFF. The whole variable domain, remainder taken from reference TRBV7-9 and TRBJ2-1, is DTGVSQNPRHKITKRGQNVTFRCDPISEHNRLYWYRQTLGQGPEFLTYFQNEAQLEKSRLLSDRFSAERPKGSFSTLEIQRTEQGDSAMYLCASSLNPRLEGNEQFFGPGTRLTVL.

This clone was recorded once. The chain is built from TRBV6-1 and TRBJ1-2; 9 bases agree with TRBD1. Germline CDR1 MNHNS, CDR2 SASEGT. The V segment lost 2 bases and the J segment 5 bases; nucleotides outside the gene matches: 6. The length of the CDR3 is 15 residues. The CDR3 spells CASSERTGAKYGYTF. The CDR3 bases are TGTGCCAGCAGTGAAAGGACAGGGGCGAAATATGGCTACACCTTC.

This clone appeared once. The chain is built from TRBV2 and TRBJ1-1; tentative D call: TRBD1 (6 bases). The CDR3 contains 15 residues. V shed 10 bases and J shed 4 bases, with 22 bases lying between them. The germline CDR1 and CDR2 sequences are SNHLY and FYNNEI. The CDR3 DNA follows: TGTGCCACGCAAGAATTTACAGGGCGAAGCACTGAAGCTTTCTTT. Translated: CATQEFTGRSTEAFF.

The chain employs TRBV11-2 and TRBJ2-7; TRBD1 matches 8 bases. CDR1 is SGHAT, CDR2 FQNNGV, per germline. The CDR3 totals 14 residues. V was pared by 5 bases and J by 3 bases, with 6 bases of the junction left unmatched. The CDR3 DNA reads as TGTGCCAGCAGCCAAATGGGACAGGACTACGAGCAGTACTTC. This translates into CASSQMGQDYEQYF.

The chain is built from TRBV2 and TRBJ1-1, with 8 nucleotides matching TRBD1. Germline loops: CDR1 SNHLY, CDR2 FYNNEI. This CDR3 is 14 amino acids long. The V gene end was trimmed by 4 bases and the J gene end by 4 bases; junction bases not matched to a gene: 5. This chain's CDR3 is CASSVQGARTEAFF. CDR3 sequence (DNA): TGTGCCAGCAGTGTTCAGGGGGCACGCACTGAAGCTTTCTTT. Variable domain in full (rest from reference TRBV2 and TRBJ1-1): EPEVTQTPSHQVTQMGQEVILRCVPISNHLYFYWYRQILGQKVEFLVSFYNNEISEKSEIFDDQFSVERPDGSNFTLKIRSTKLEDSAMYFCASSVQGARTEAFFGQGTRLTVV.

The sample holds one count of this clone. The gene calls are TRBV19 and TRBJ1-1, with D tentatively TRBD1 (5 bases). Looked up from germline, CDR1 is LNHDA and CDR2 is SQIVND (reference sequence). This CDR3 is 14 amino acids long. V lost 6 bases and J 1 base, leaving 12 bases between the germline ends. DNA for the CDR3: TGTGCCAGTAGCAGGGCGGGAACGAACACTGAAGCTTTCTTT. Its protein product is CASSRAGTNTEAFF.

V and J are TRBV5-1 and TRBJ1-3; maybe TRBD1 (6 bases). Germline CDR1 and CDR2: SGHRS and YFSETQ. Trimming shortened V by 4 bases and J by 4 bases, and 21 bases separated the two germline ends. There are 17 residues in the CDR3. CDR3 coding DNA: TGCGCCAGCAGCCTCCACAGGGTCGGGGATCTCGGAAACACCATATATTTT. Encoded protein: CASSLHRVGDLGNTIYF.

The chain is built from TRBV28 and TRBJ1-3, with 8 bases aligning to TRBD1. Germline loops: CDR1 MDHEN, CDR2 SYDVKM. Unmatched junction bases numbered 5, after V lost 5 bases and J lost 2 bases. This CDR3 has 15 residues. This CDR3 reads CASSTLQGAGNTIYF. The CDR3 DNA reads TGTGCCAGCAGTACCTTACAGGGGGCTGGAAACACCATATATTTT.

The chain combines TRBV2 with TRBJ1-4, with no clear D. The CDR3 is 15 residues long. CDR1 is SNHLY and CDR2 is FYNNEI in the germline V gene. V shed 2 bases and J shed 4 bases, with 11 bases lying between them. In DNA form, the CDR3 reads TGTGCCAGCAGTGAACGAGGGTGGAGTAATGAAAAACTGTTTTTT. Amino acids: CASSERGWSNEKLFF.

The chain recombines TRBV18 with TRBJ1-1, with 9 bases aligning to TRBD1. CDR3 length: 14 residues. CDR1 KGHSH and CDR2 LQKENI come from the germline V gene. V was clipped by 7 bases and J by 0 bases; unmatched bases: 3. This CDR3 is CASFGQGLNTEAFF. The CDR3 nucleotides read TGTGCCAGCTTTGGACAGGGGTTGAACACTGAAGCTTTCTTT.

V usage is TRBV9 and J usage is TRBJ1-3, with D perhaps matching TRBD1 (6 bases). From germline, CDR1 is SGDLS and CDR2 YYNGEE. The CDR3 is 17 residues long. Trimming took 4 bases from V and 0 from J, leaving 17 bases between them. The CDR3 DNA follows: TGTGCCAGCAGCTCCGCCGACAGGACTCTCTCTGGAAACACCATATATTTT. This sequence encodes CASSSADRTLSGNTIYF.

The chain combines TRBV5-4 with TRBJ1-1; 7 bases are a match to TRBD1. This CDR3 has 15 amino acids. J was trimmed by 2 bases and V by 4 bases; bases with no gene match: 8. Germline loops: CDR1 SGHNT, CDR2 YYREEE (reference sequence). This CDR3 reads CASSQSRQGNTEAFF. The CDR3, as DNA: TGTGCCAGCAGCCAATCCCGACAGGGAAACACTGAAGCTTTCTTT. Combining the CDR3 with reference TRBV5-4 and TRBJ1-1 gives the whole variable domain ETGVTQSPTHLIKTRGQQVTLRCSSQSGHNTVSWYQQALGQGPQFIFQYYREEENGRGNFPPRFSGLQFPNYSSELNVNALELDDSALYLCASSQSRQGNTEAFFGQGTRLTVV.